What follows are 13 T cell receptor beta chains derived from one specimen sequenced in a study of cytomegalovirus exposure and HLA in healthy donors. PCR primers comprised 60 Vbeta and 13 Jbeta primers. Assay: immunoSEQ multiplex PCR; the TCRdb copy retains only in-frame clones and omits some. This sample carries around 130,000 clones, just over 70% of them seen once, and the ten largest clones take 2.6%. Sequencing used PBMCs. The receptors come from a woman aged 60 to 75 in good health and CMV-seropositive.

This clone was found once. This sequence joins TRBV13 and TRBJ1-1, with 7 bases aligning to TRBD1. This CDR3 is 17 amino acids long. Germline-derived CDR1 and CDR2 are PRHDT and FYEKMQ (reference sequence). J gave up 3 bases and V 0 bases, and 10 bases lay outside the gene matches. The CDR3 reads CASSLGQGIIADTEAFF. The CDR3 DNA follows: TGTGCCAGCAGCTTAGGACAGGGGATAATCGCGGACACTGAAGCTTTCTTT.

The chain combines TRBV29-1 with TRBJ1-5; 8 nucleotides match TRBD1. The trim removed 5 bases at V and 4 bases at J, leaving 4 bases unmatched. The CDR3 sequence is 13 residues long. Germline lookup yields CDR1 SQVTM and CDR2 ANQGSEA. In DNA form, the CDR3 reads TGCAGCGTTATGGGACAGGAGAATCAGCCCCAGCATTTT. This translates into CSVMGQENQPQHF.

The chain couples TRBV6-6 to TRBJ1-2; possible D gene TRBD1, 6 bases. V was cut by 9 bases and J by 1 base, with 18 bases left in between. Germline values: CDR1 MNHNY, CDR2 SVGAGI (reference sequence). CDR3 length: 15 amino acids. CDR3 region: CASTDRGAFNYGYTF. Here the CDR3 DNA reads TGTGCCAGTACGGACAGAGGGGCCTTTAACTATGGCTACACCTTC.

This chain joins TRBV28 and TRBJ1-2; 8 bases line up with TRBD1. This CDR3 is built from 14 residues. CDR1 is MDHEN, CDR2 SYDVKM, per germline. Trimming at V came to 8 bases and at J to 4 bases, leaving 9 bases not matched to a gene. DNA of the CDR3: TGTGCCAGCGGTCCCGGGACAGGAATCTATGGCTACACCTTC. The encoded protein is CASGPGTGIYGYTF.

The chain joins TRBV2 to TRBJ1-2; 7 nucleotides line up with TRBD1. The CDR3 spans 14 residues. The germline V gene encodes CDR1 SNHLY and CDR2 FYNNEI. The V and J ends lost 4 bases and 4 bases, in that order; junction bases with no gene match: 6. The CDR3 spells CASSVIQGGYGYTF. CDR3 DNA: TGTGCCAGCAGTGTAATCCAGGGGGGCTATGGCTACACCTTC.

This clone was observed a handful of times. The chain recombines TRBV14 with TRBJ2-5; a possible D gene is TRBD1 (6 bases). V gave up 6 bases and J gave up 1 base, with 9 bases separating them. The CDR3 loop spans 13 amino acids. The germline gives CDR1 SGHDN, CDR2 FVKESK. The CDR3 DNA follows: TGTGCCAGCAGGGGGACACCCCAAGAGACCCAGTACTTC. It is translated as CASRGTPQETQYF.

V usage is TRBV27 and J usage is TRBJ1-5, with TRBD1 identical over 7 bases. The CDR3 runs 13 residues. Trimming at V came to 1 base and at J to 7 bases, leaving 1 base not matched to a gene. The germline gives CDR1 MNHEY, CDR2 SMNVEV (reference sequence). CDR3 DNA: TGTGCCAGCAGTTTATTAGGGGGCCAGCCCCAGCATTTT. Its protein is CASSLLGGQPQHF.

This clone turned up a few times. The chain has TRBV9 and TRBJ1-2; D not resolved. CDR1 is SGDLS and CDR2 is YYNGEE in the germline V gene. Trimming left V 3 bases short and J 6 bases short, with 12 bases between. The CDR3 runs 13 residues. The CDR3 region is CASSAREIDGYTF. CDR3 DNA: TGTGCCAGCAGCGCCCGGGAAATAGATGGCTACACCTTC.

The genes are TRBV4-1 and TRBJ2-7, with no clear D. The CDR3 runs 15 residues. Germline CDR1 MGHRA, CDR2 YSYEKL. The V and J ends lost 0 bases and 2 bases respectively, with 11 bases between them. The CDR3 sequence: CASSQDLRSTYEQYF. The CDR3 DNA follows: TGCGCCAGCAGCCAAGATCTCCGGTCGACCTACGAGCAGTACTTC.

This clone was detected only once. This chain joins TRBV5-1 and TRBJ2-6; a weak D match, TRBD1 (6 bases). With 4 bases removed from V and 2 bases from J, the gap between germline ends came to 16 bases. Germline-derived CDR1 and CDR2 are SGHRS and YFSETQ. The CDR3 covers 17 residues. CDR3 in DNA: TGCGCCAGCAGCAGTCCCACAGGGTTCACTGGGGCCAACGTCCTGACTTTC. Translating it yields CASSSPTGFTGANVLTF.

The chain recombines TRBV5-1 with TRBJ2-7, with TRBD2 matching over 8 bases. Germline CDR1 is SGHRS and CDR2 is YFSETQ. With V trimmed by 6 bases and J by 2 bases, 7 bases remained unmatched. The CDR3 covers 14 residues. CDR3: CASTPGGSAYEQYF. The CDR3 DNA follows: TGCGCCAGCACCCCGGGGGGGTCTGCCTACGAGCAGTACTTC.

The chain combines TRBV9 with TRBJ2-3; 10 bases map to TRBD2. The CDR3 loop spans 16 amino acids. CDR1 SGDLS and CDR2 YYNGEE come from the germline V gene. V lost 2 bases, J lost 2 bases, and 5 bases stayed unmatched. As DNA, the CDR3 is TGTGCCAGCAGCGTCACACTAGCGGGGTACACAGATACGCAGTATTTT. Translation: CASSVTLAGYTDTQYF.

The chain couples TRBV19 to TRBJ1-6, with TRBD1 matching over 7 bases. The CDR3 loop spans 17 amino acids. CDR1 and CDR2 (germline): LNHDA, SQIVND (reference sequence). With V trimmed by 7 bases and J by 0 bases, 9 bases remained unmatched. The CDR3 here is CASTRGTELSYNSPLHF. For the CDR3, the DNA is TGTGCCAGTACCCGAGGGACAGAACTCTCCTATAATTCACCCCTCCACTTT.